This T cell receptor (beta chain) was obtained from a study of T cells in Graves' hyperthyroidism and ophthalmopathy. Germline V gene lookup returns CDR1 SQVTM and CDR2 ANQGSEA. CDR3 length equals 13 residues. V was cut by 5 bases and J by 3 bases, with 12 bases left in between. To note about this clonotype: Its antigen is undetermined.

General study points: Ophthalmopathy got predicted by the model a median around six months before its onset.

RNA transcripts were the template for amplifying TCR beta CDR3 regions. The study used the HTBI primer set for a first-round RT-PCR of the TCR CDR3. TCRdb analysed the multiplex PCR reads with MiXCR anew, one entry per CDR3 protein. The sample yields nearly 600,000 distinct CDR3 sequences, about 14% seen once. The study left out patients who had uncontrolled infection, other autoimmune disease, pregnancy or lactation. This chain uses TRBV29-1 with TRBJ2-3; D is undetermined. The sample comprised blood. This clonotype originated in a woman between 18 and 30 years old with Graves' ophthalmopathy. The CDR3 DNA sequence: TGCAGCGTTAGTCAATTAGGGACAGATACGCAGTATTTT. Its protein is CSVSQLGTDTQYF.